This T cell receptor (beta chain) was recovered during a study of blood T cells in healthy people across ages. Overall study results and limits: Aged donors had fewer naive CD4+ cells and lower diversity than long-lived donors.

About this clonotype itself: As yet, its antigen is unknown.

This CDR3 spans 14 amino acids. Germline V lookup: CDR1 LGHNT, CDR2 FRNRAP. V dropped 5 bases and J dropped 1 base, with 11 bases sitting between them. Using a J-beta primer mix together with a sample-barcoded 5' primer, a second PCR was run for roughly 6 to 11 cycles. Each cDNA molecule was tagged by a template-switch adaptor with 12 random nucleotides. TCRdb fed the 5' RACE reads into MiXCR, producing one record per CDR3 protein. The sample carries 1,300,000 or so distinct CDR3 sequences, approximately 59% recorded once. This clonotype originated in a man aged 18 to 29 in good health. The genes are TRBV12-5 and TRBJ2-5; D may be TRBD1 or TRBD2 (5 bases each). Specimen: blood. The CDR3 nucleotides are TGTGCTAGTGGTCCTAGGGACGGCCAAGAGACCCAGTACTTC. This codes for CASGPRDGQETQYF.